This T cell receptor (beta chain) was recorded in a study of blood T cell repertoires in COVID-19. Study in general: There were acute and convalescent COVID-19 samples, and they came from the United States, Italy and Spain. Sources were T cells, B-cell-depleted T cells, or PBMCs; the material itself was cDNA or gDNA.

From germline, CDR1 is SGHNT and CDR2 YYREEE (reference sequence). CDR3 length: 13 amino acids. The V and J ends lost 4 bases and 7 bases respectively, with 9 bases between them. The authors' processing: Estimated nucleated cell counts came from reference gene primer amplification. The repertoire was sequenced with immunoSEQ multiplex PCR; TCRdb's copy has only in-frame clones and lacks some. V, J and clone size derive from that table, while D and trimming were established from the DNA sequence. The table records just over 150,000 clones, over 70% of them present only once. The sequence derives from a man aged 55 to 70 with acute or convalescent COVID-19. This chain uses TRBV5-4 with TRBJ1-6, with unresolved D. The sample taken for sequencing was peripheral blood. For the CDR3, the DNA is TGTGCCAGCAGCACAGCGGAGAATTCACCCCTCCACTTT. It encodes CASSTAENSPLHF.